This TCR beta chain appears in the sequencing data of a study of blood T cells in healthy people across ages. Germline assignment: CDR1 LGHDT and CDR2 YNNKEL (reference sequence). The CDR3 runs to 15 residues. V was clipped by 1 base and J by 2 bases; unmatched bases: 4. Total RNA, at least 5 micrograms per sample, was extracted from PBMCs. A sample-barcoded 5' primer and a J-beta primer mix were used in a second PCR of about 6 to 11 cycles. Every cDNA molecule bore a tag from a template-switch adaptor containing 12 random nucleotides. TCRdb passed the 5' RACE reads through MiXCR, listing each CDR3 protein once. Of about 760,000 distinct CDR3 sequences listed, 20% to 25% were seen once; the top ten hold 9.4%. This same sample was also taken into another study, of T cells of mothers and their children.

The chain links TRBV3-1 to TRBJ2-5; 7 bases are a match to TRBD1. This TCR was recovered from a boy between 10 and 17 years old in good health. What was sequenced was blood. The CDR3 loop is CASSQGGQQQETQYF. DNA of the CDR3: TGTGCCAGCAGCCAAGGGGGACAGCAACAAGAGACCCAGTACTTC.